This T cell receptor beta chain is drawn from a study of early T cells in non-severe SARS-CoV-2 infection. Study context: Sequencing targeted bulk RNA from unsorted whole blood, leaving chains unpaired.

The CDR3 contains 16 residues. Germline loops: CDR1 SGHAT, CDR2 FQNNGV. V lost 4 bases and J 2 bases, leaving 18 bases between the germline ends. Individual cDNA molecules were tagged with unique molecular identifiers, the study reported. TCRdb analysed the 5' RACE reads with MiXCR anew, one entry per CDR3 protein. The sample yields about 50,000 distinct CDR3 sequences, approximately 9.4% seen once. The study, taken as a whole, reports: Database matching using VDJdb favored anti-spike CD8 responses, with private and CD4 specificities left missing.

Regarding this clonotype: The antigen is not known.

This sequence originates from an adult who was a healthcare worker with PCR-confirmed SARS-CoV-2 infection or an uninfected control (not recorded which). The V and J genes are TRBV11-2 and TRBJ2-7; possibly TRBD2 for D (6 bases). Sequenced material: whole blood. In nucleotides, the CDR3 is TGTGCCAGCAGCTCTCTTAGGTGGGAGGTCACCTACGAGCAGTACTTC. It codes for CASSSLRWEVTYEQYF.